The rows below give T cell receptor beta chains drawn from one sample of a study of blood T cells in healthy people across ages. Via MiXCR, TCRdb re-called the 5' RACE reads, giving one row per CDR3 protein. The sample has approximately 880,000 distinct CDR3 sequences, around 48% seen once. The sequenced sample was blood. These TCRs come from a man aged 25-45 years in good health. CDR3s include the opening cysteine and the closing phenylalanine or tryptophan. D genes are given only for firm matches. Clone size is not always given. Where it is, it says once, few, many or a class for expanded clones.

clone_size	v_call	j_call	d_call	cdr3_nt	cdr3_aa
few	TRBV30	TRBJ1-2	NA	TGTGCCTGGAGGGAGGGGGTTTATGGCTACACCTTC	CAWREGVYGYTF
NA	TRBV5-1	TRBJ2-5	TRBD2	TGCGCCAGCAGCTTTAGCGGGGGAACCTACAATGAGCAGTACTTC	CASSFSGGTYNEQYF
once	TRBV5-1	TRBJ2-1	TRBD2	TGCGCCAGCAGCTCCGTAGCAGCGGGGGCTGGTGAGCAGTTCTTC	CASSSVAAGAGEQFF
NA	TRBV21-1	TRBJ2-2	NA	TGTGCCAGCAGCATGTCCCGGGACAGGCGTAGCACCGGGGAGCTGTTTTTT	CASSMSRDRRSTGELFF
NA	TRBV9	TRBJ2-1	NA	TGTGCCAGCAGCGTAGTGAACAGGGACAATGAGCAGTTCTTC	CASSVVNRDNEQFF
NA	TRBV4-2	TRBJ1-4	NA	TGTGCCAGCAGCCAAGAACGGGGAGGGGGTAATGAAAAACTGTTTTTT	CASSQERGGGNEKLFF
few	TRBV29-1	TRBJ1-2	TRBD1	TGCAGCGTTGGCGGACAGGGGGAACGCAGGCCTGGCTACACCTTC	CSVGGQGERRPGYTF
NA	TRBV5-1	TRBJ2-4	TRBD2	TGCGCCAGCAGCTCGACTAGCGGAGCCAAAAACATTCAGTACTTC	CASSSTSGAKNIQYF
NA	TRBV12-3/TRBV12-4	TRBJ1-5	TRBD1	TGTGCCAGCAGTTATGGGGACAGAGGAGGTGATCAGCCCCAGCATTTT	CASSYGDRGGDQPQHF
once	TRBV20-1	TRBJ1-2	NA	TGCAGTGCTAGTCCAAGGACGATCACCGGCTACATCTTC	CSASPRTITGYIF
once	TRBV5-1	TRBJ2-3	NA	TGCGCCAGCAGCGCCTGGCGCGGGGACACAGATACGCAGTATTTT	CASSAWRGDTDTQYF
few	TRBV13	TRBJ1-2	TRBD1	TGTGCCAGCCCAAGGGGGCAGGGGGCTAGACGCTTTCTCATTAACTATGGCTACACCTTC	CASPRGQGARRFLINYGYTF
NA	TRBV3-1	TRBJ2-2	NA	TGTGCCAGCAGCCCCTTCCAGAACACCGGGGAGCTGTTTTTT	CASSPFQNTGELFF
NA	TRBV14	TRBJ2-3	NA	TGTGCCAGCAGCAAGACCCCAGGGTCCTACACAGATACGCAGTATTTT	CASSKTPGSYTDTQYF
few	TRBV30	TRBJ2-3	NA	TGTGCCTGGGGGGGCAGCACAGATACGCAGTATTTT	CAWGGSTDTQYF
NA	TRBV7-6	TRBJ2-7	NA	TGTGCCAGCAGCTTAGTTACGGTAGGCACCTACGAGCAGTACTTC	CASSLVTVGTYEQYF
NA	TRBV6-1	TRBJ1-6	NA	TGTGCCAGCAGTGAGGGCGGCCCGTATAATTCACCCCTCCACTTT	CASSEGGPYNSPLHF
many	TRBV6-6	TRBJ1-2	NA	TGTGCCAGCAGTTACTTCAGGGGAGAGGGTGGCTACACCTTC	CASSYFRGEGGYTF
NA	TRBV28	TRBJ1-6	NA	TGTGCCAGCAGTCCCCTCAACTCCGGCTCCTATAATTCACCCCTCCACTTT	CASSPLNSGSYNSPLHF
NA	TRBV12-3/TRBV12-4	TRBJ1-5	TRBD1	TGTGCCAGCAGTCTAGGTTGGTACAGGGGGCATCAGCCCCAGCATTTT	CASSLGWYRGHQPQHF
NA	TRBV20-1	TRBJ2-7	NA	TGCAGTGCTCCCTCGGAGTCCTACGAGCAGTACTTC	CSAPSESYEQYF
NA	TRBV5-6	TRBJ2-1	NA	TGTGCCAGCGGTGCACCCTACGAGCAGTTCTTC	CASGAPYEQFF
NA	TRBV12-3/TRBV12-4	TRBJ2-1	TRBD2	TGTGCCAGCAGCACATACCGGGACTACCGAGGGTCCAATGAGCAGTTCTTC	CASSTYRDYRGSNEQFF
NA	TRBV4-1	TRBJ2-2	NA	TGCGCCAGCAGCCGGGCCCCGGGGCAGGAGCTGTTTTTT	CASSRAPGQELFF
few	TRBV4-2	TRBJ2-7	NA	TGTGCCAGCAGCCAAGTGGGGACCCTCTCCTACGAGCAGTACTTC	CASSQVGTLSYEQYF
NA	TRBV5-1	TRBJ2-1	TRBD2	TGCGCCAGCAGAATAGTAGCGGGGGGGCCCCATGAGCAGTTCTTC	CASRIVAGGPHEQFF
many	TRBV5-1	TRBJ1-5	TRBD1	TGTGCCAGCAGCTTGGGACAGAGTAATCAGCCCCAGCATTTT	CASSLGQSNQPQHF
NA	TRBV20-1	TRBJ2-7	TRBD2	TGCAGTGCTGGACCTAGCGGGAGAATCATAAGTAACGAGCAGTACTTC	CSAGPSGRIISNEQYF
NA	TRBV6-8	TRBJ2-5	TRBD2	TGTGCCAGCAGTAGGGGACTAGCCCGTTACAATGAGCAGTACTTC	CASSRGLARYNEQYF
once	TRBV5-1	TRBJ1-2	TRBD1	TGCGCCAGCAGCTCGGGACAGGGGGCTTCAAATGGCTACACCTTC	CASSSGQGASNGYTF
many	TRBV28	TRBJ2-7	NA	TGTGCCAGCAGAACACCTAAAGACAACTCCTACGAGCAGTACTTC	CASRTPKDNSYEQYF
few	TRBV4-1	TRBJ2-7	NA	TGCGCCAGCAGCGGGCGGGACGCCTACGAGCAGTACTTC	CASSGRDAYEQYF